The clone carrying this T cell receptor (beta chain) was observed a handful of times. Its target is unknown. The sample is drawn from a study of OX40 agonist ivuxolimab in advanced cancers. Study-wide context: Partial responses occurred in Three dose-escalation patients, one with hepatocellular carcinoma and two with cutaneous melanoma.

Study conclusions and caveats: The CD4+ and CD8+ T cells in the blood had expanded clonally by week 6 at 0.1 to 3.0 mg/kg. CD8+ T cells showed, on average, more clonal expansion than CD4+ cells.

Generated by immunoSEQ multiplex PCR, the TCRdb table keeps only in-frame clones and is missing some. Of over 45,000 clones in the sample, 85% are singletons; the top ten hold approximately 3%. Sequenced material: CD4+ or CD8+ T cells sorted from blood, taken in a trial of the OX40 agonist ivuxolimab. The clonotype originates from an adult with an advanced solid tumor such as melanoma, head and neck, liver or kidney cancer.

The CDR3 sequence: CASSRAPGQGVENTQYF. The CDR3, as DNA: TGTGCCAGCAGCAGAGCCCCGGGACAGGGGGTTGAGAATACGCAGTATTTT. The chain couples TRBV7-3 to TRBJ2-3; TRBD1 agrees at 11 bases. CDR1 is SGHTA and CDR2 is FQGTGA in the germline V gene. This CDR3 comprises 17 residues. V dropped 5 bases and J dropped 7; count of bases not matched to a gene: 14.